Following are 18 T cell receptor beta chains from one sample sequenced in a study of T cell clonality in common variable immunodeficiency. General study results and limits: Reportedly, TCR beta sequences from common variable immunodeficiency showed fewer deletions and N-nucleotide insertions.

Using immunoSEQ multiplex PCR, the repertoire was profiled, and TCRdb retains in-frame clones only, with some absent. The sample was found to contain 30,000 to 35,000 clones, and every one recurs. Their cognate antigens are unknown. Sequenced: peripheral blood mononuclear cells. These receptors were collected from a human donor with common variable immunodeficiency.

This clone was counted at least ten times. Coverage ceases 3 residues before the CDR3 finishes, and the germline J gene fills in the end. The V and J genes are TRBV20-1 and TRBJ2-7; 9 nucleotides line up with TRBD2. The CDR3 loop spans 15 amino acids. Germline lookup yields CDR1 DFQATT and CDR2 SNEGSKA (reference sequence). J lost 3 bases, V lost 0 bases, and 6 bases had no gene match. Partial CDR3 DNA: TGCAGTGCTAGAGATAGCGGGGGTCGAAACTACGAG. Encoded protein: CSARDSGGRNYE. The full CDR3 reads CSARDSGGRNYEQYF.

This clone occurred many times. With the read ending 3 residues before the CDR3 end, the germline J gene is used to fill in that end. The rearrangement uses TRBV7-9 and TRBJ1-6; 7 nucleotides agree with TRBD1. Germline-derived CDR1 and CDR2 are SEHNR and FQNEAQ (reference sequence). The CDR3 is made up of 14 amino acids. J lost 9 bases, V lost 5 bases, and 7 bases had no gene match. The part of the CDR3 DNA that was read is TGTGCCAGCAGCACGGACAGGTCGAGTTCACCC. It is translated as CASSTDRSSSP. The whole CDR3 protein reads CASSTDRSSSPLHF.

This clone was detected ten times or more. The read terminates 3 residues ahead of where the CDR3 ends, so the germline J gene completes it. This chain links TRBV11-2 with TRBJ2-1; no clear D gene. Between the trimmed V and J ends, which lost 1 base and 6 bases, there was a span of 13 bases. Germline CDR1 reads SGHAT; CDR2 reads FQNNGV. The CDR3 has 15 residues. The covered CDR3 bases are TGTGCCAGCAGCTTAGGGCTAGGTTTGTTCAATGAG. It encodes CASSLGLGLFNE. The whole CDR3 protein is CASSLGLGLFNEQFF.

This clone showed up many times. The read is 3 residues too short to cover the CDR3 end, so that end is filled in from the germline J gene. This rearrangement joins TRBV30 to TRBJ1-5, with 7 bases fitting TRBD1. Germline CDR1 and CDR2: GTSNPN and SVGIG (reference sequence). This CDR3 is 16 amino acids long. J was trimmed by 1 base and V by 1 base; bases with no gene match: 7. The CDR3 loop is CAWSGYRGASNQPQHF. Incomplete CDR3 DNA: TGTGCCTGGAGTGGATACAGGGGCGCGAGCAATCAGCCC.

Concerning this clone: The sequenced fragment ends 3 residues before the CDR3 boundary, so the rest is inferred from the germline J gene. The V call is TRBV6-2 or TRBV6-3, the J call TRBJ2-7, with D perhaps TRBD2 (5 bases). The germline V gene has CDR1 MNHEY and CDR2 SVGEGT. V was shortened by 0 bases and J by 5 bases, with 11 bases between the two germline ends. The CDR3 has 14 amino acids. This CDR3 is CASSYSSGNHEQYF. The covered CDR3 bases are TGTGCCAGCAGTTACTCTTCGGGGAACCACGAG.

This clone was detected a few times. The sequenced CDR3 bases are TGTGCCAGTAGTGGGGAGGGGTATGGC. Translated, it gives CASSGEGYG. The whole CDR3 sequence is CASSGEGYGYTF. The chain uses TRBV19 and TRBJ1-2; D perhaps matches TRBD1 (5 bases). The CDR3 end lies 3 residues beyond the end of the read and is filled in from the germline J gene. Looked up from germline, CDR1 is LNHDA and CDR2 is SQIVND (reference sequence). The CDR3 contains 12 residues. Trimming left V 5 bases short and J 5 bases short, with 9 bases between.

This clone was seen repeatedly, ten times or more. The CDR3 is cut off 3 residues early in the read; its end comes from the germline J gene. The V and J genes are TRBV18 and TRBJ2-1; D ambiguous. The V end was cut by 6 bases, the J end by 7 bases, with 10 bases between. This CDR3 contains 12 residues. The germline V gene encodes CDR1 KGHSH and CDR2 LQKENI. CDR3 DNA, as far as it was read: TGTGCCAGCTCTTTTGAGCGAAATGAG. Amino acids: CASSFERNE. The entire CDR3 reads CASSFERNEQFF.

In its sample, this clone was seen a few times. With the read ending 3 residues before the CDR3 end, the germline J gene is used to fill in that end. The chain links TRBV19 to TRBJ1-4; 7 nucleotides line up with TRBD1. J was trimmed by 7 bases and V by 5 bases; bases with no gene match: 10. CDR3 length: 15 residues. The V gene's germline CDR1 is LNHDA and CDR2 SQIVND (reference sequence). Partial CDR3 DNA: TGTGCCAGTAGTGTTCGACAGTCAGGGGGTGAAAAA. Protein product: CASSVRQSGGEK. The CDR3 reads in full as CASSVRQSGGEKLFF. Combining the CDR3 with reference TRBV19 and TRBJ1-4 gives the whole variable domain DGGITQSPKYLFRKEGQNVTLSCEQNLNHDAMYWYRQDPGQGLRLIYYSQIVNDFQKGDIAEGYSVSREKKESFPLTVTSAQKNPTAFYLCASSVRQSGGEKLFFGSGTQLSVL.

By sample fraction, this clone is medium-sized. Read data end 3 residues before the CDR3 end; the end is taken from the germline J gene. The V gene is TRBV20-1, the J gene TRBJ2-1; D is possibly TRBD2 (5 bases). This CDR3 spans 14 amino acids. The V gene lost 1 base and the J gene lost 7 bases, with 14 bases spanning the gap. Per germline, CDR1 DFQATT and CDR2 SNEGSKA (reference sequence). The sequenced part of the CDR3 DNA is TGCAGTGCTAGAGGGACGGGGATGGGGAATGAG. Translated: CSARGTGMGNE. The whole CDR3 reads CSARGTGMGNEQFF.

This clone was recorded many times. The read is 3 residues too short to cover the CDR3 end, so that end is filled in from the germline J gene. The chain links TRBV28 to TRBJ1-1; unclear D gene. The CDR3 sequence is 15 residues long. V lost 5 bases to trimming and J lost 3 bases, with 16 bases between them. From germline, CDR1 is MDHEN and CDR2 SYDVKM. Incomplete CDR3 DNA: TGTGCCAGCAGTCTAGCCCGGTTGACCCACACTGAA. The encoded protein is CASSLARLTHTE. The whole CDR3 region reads CASSLARLTHTEAFF. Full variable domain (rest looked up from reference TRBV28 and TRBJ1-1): DVKVTQSSRYLVKRTGEKVFLECVQDMDHENMFWYRQDPGLGLRLIYFSYDVKMKEKGDIPEGYSVSREKKERFSLILESASTNQTSMYLCASSLARLTHTEAFFGQGTRLTVV.

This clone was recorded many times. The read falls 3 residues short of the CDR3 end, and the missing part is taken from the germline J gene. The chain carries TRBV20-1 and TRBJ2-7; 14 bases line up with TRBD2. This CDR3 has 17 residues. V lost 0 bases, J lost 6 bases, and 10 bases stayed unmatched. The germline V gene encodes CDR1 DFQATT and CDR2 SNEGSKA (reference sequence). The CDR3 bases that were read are TGCAGTGCTAGAGAGCTCGAGACTAGCGGGAGGGCGGTCGAG. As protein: CSARELETSGRAVE. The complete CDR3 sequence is CSARELETSGRAVEQYF.

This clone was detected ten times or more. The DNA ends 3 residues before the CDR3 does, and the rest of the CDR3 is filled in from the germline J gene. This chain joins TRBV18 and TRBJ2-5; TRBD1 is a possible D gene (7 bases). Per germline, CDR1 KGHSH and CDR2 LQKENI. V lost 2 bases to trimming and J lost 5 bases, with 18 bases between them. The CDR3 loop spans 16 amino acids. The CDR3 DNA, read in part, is TGTGCCAGCTCACCAAACCCAAAGACAGGGAGGGAGACC. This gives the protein CASSPNPKTGRET. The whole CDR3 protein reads CASSPNPKTGRETQYF.

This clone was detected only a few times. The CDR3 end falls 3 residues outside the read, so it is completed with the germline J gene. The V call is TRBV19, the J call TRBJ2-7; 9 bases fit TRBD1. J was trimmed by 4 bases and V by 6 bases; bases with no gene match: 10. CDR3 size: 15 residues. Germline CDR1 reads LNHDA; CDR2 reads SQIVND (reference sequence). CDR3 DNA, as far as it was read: TGTGCCAGTAGACGAACCGGGACAGGGTTATACGAG. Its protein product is CASRRTGTGLYE. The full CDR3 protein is CASRRTGTGLYEQYF.

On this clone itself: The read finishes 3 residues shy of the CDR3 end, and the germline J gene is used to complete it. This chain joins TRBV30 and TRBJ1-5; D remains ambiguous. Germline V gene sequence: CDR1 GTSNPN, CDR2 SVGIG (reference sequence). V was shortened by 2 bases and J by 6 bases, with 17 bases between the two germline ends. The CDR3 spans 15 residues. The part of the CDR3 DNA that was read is TGTGCCTGGAGTTTGGACGCGGGCCCCAGTCAGCCC. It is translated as CAWSLDAGPSQP. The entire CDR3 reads CAWSLDAGPSQPQHF.

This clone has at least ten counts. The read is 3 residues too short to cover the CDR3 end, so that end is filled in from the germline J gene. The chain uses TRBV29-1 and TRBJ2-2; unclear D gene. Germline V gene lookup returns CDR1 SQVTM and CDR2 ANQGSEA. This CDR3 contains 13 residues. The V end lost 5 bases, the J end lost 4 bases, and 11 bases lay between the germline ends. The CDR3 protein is CSVQKGSTGELFF. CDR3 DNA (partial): TGCAGCGTTCAGAAGGGTAGCACCGGGGAG.

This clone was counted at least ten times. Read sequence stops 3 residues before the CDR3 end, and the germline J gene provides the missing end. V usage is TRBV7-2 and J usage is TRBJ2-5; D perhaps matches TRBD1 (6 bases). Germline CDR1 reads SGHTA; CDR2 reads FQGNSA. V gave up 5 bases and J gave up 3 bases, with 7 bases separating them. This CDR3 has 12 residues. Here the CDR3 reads CASSRTEETQYF. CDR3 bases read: TGTGCCAGCAGCCGGACAGAAGAGACC. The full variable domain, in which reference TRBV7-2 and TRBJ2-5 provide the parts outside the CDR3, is GAGVSQSPSNKVTEKGKDVELRCDPISGHTALYWYRQSLGQGLEFLIYFQGNSAPDKSGLPSDRFSAERTGGSVSTLTIQRTQQEDSAVYLCASSRTEETQYFGPGTRLLVL.

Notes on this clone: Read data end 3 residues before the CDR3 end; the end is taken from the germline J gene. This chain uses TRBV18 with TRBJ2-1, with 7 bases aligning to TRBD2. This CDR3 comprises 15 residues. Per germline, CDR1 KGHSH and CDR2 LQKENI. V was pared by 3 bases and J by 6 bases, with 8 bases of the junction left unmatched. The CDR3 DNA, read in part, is TGTGCCAGCTCACCTCAAGGACTAGACGGCAATGAG. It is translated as CASSPQGLDGNE. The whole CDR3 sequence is CASSPQGLDGNEQFF.

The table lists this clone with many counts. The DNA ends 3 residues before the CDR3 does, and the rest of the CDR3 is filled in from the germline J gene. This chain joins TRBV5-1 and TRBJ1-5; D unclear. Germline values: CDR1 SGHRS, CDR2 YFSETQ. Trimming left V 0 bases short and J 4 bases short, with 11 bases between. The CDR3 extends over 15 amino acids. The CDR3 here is CASSLGSGWNQPQHF. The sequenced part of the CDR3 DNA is TGCGCCAGCAGCTTGGGATCGGGTTGGAATCAGCCC.